The next 2 T cell receptor beta chains were all read from a single sample in a study of blood T cell repertoires in COVID-19. Libraries were prepared by immunoSEQ multiplex PCR; TCRdb keeps only in-frame clonotypes and omits some of them. The table lists some 76,000 clones, around 89% of them singletons. The sequenced material came from peripheral blood. These receptors all stem from a man aged 55 to 70 with acute or convalescent COVID-19.

The rearrangement uses TRBV5-1 and TRBJ2-3, with 9 bases aligning to TRBD2. CDR1 and CDR2 (germline): SGHRS, YFSETQ. Losses at the gene ends were 1 base for V and 1 base for J; bases not matched to a gene: 4. The CDR3 is 16 residues long. The CDR3 reads CASSLIPSGGTDTQYF. The CDR3 nucleotides read TGCGCCAGCAGCTTGATTCCTAGCGGGGGCACAGATACGCAGTATTTT.

This chain connects TRBV19 to TRBJ2-4, with no clear D. This CDR3 has 13 residues. Germline V gene data show CDR1 as LNHDA and CDR2 as SQIVND (reference sequence). Trimming took 6 bases from V and 0 from J, leaving 6 bases between them. CDR3 sequence reads: CASSPIAKNIQYF. DNA of the CDR3: TGTGCCAGTAGCCCCATAGCCAAAAACATTCAGTACTTC.